This T cell receptor beta chain was retrieved from a study of long-term antiretroviral therapy in people with HIV. No fewer than two post-ART and no fewer than one pre-ART PBMC samples existed for each donor. Researchers ran immunoSEQ v3.0 at survey level. Clones were read by immunoSEQ multiplex PCR, and TCRdb kept only the in-frame ones, dropping some. The sample includes some 17,000 clones, 79% seen only once; the top ten take roughly 8%. Trimming pared 8 bases from V and 4 bases from J, leaving 8 bases between. This CDR3 has 12 residues. Germline V gene data show CDR1 as SGHAT and CDR2 as FQDESV (reference sequence).

The chain combines TRBV11-1 with TRBJ2-2; no clear D gene. The TCR originated in a man in his thirties or forties with HIV. Source: unsorted PBMCs, taken at the start of antiretroviral therapy. The CDR3 loop reads CASGASTGELFF. The DNA for the CDR3 is TGTGCCAGCGGAGCAAGCACCGGGGAGCTGTTTTTT.